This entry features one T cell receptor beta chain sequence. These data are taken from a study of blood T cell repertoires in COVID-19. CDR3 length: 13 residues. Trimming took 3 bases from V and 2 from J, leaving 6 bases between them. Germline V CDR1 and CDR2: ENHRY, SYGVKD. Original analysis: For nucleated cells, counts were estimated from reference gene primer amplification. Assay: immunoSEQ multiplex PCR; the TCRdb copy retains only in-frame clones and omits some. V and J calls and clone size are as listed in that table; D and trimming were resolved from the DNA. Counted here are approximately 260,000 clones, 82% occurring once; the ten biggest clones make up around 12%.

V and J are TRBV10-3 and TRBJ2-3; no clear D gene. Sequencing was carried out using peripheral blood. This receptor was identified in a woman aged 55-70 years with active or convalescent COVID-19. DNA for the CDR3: TGTGCCATCAGTGACGGGTACACAGATACGCAGTATTTT. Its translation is CAISDGYTDTQYF.